This T cell receptor beta chain is from a study of radiation and T cells in renal cell carcinoma. Whole-study findings and limits: Dominant CDR3 motifs were more common in irradiated tumors than controls. In nephrectomy-only tumors, top 100 clonotypes averaged approximately 45%, versus around 50% irradiated.

Method: immunoSEQ multiplex PCR; TCRdb's copy keeps in-frame clones and lacks some. The table shows 15,000 or so clones, with less than 75% occurring only once. The CDR3 is 15 residues long. Germline assignment: CDR1 SGHRS and CDR2 YFSETQ. The J segment lost 8 bases and the V segment lost 5 bases, leaving 9 bases of the junction unmatched. Treatment indicated: treatment-naive control, cytoreductive nephrectomy. On this clone: The antigen is unknown.

The chain combines TRBV5-1 with TRBJ2-2; TRBD2 matches at 10 bases. This TCR came from a man in his sixties with renal cell carcinoma. The specimen was tumor tissue, collected from a patient whose treatment was nephrectomy without radiotherapy. CDR3 nucleotides: TGCGCCAGCAGTTCCCAGACTAGCGGGTCGGGGGAGCTGTTTTTT. It specifies CASSSQTSGSGELFF.